The text below deals with one T cell receptor beta chain. The data originate from a study of blood T cell repertoires in COVID-19. The assay was immunoSEQ multiplex PCR, and TCRdb's table has in-frame clones only and misses some. The table lists around 70,000 clones, roughly nine tenths of them singletons. Material for sequencing was peripheral blood. The receptor comes from a man aged 45-65 years with COVID-19, enrolled during active disease.

CDR3 bases: TGTGCTAGTGGGGATTATAGCGGGAGTCACACCGGGGAGCTGTTTTTT. This sequence encodes CASGDYSGSHTGELFF. The chain is built from TRBV12-5 and TRBJ2-2, with 9 bases lining up with TRBD2. The CDR3 totals 16 residues. Trimming at V came to 6 bases and at J to 3 bases, leaving 8 bases not matched to a gene. Germline assignment: CDR1 LGHNT and CDR2 FRNRAP.